This passage covers 8 T cell receptor beta chains from one sample sequenced in a study of glioma-infiltrating T cells after dendritic cell vaccination. Some clones are missing from TCRdb's copy, which holds only in-frame ones; the method was immunoSEQ multiplex PCR. The table records fewer than 85,000 clones, 70% to 90% of them present only once. The material was blood, obtained before dendritic cell vaccination. The source is a human donor with glioblastoma.

The rearrangement joins TRBV10-1 to TRBJ1-1; D is unclear. This CDR3 has 16 residues. With 6 bases removed from V and 1 base from J, the gap between germline ends came to 18 bases. The germline gives CDR1 WNHNN, CDR2 SYGVQD (reference sequence). CDR3 loop: CASSRSSGSSNTEAFF. As DNA, the CDR3 is TGCGCCAGCAGCCGGTCCAGCGGATCGTCGAACACTGAAGCTTTCTTT.

The CDR3 reads CASSSGEPVAGELFF. The CDR3 nucleotides read TGCGCCAGCAGCTCAGGGGAGCCGGTTGCCGGGGAGCTGTTTTTT. The chain employs TRBV5-1 and TRBJ2-2; TRBD1 might be the D (6 bases). The CDR3 totals 15 residues. V was clipped by 3 bases and J by 6 bases, with 15 bases between them. Germline V gives CDR1 SGHRS, CDR2 YFSETQ.

The chain carries TRBV4-1 and TRBJ1-4; 10 nucleotides line up with TRBD1. The V and J ends lost 1 base and 8 bases, in that order; junction bases with no gene match: 4. The CDR3 totals 15 residues. The V gene's germline CDR1 is MGHRA and CDR2 YSYEKL. CDR3 nucleotide sequence: TGCGCCAGCAGCCAAGGGGACAGGGGAGGGGAAAAACTGTTTTTT. It translates to CASSQGDRGGEKLFF.

V usage is TRBV9 and J usage is TRBJ1-5; D not certain. Looked up from germline, CDR1 is SGDLS and CDR2 is YYNGEE. The V end lost 3 bases, the J end lost 2 bases, and 9 bases lay between the germline ends. CDR3 size: 14 residues. The CDR3 nucleotides read TGTGCCAGCAGCGACGGTATCGGCAATCAGCCCCAGCATTTT. Its protein is CASSDGIGNQPQHF.

The rearrangement uses TRBV4-2 and TRBJ1-2, with D possibly being TRBD1 (5 bases). Germline V gene lookup returns CDR1 LGHNA and CDR2 YNFKEQ. Trimming pared 0 bases from V and 3 bases from J, leaving 26 bases between. The CDR3 contains 20 residues. The CDR3 coding sequence is TGTGCCAGCAGCCAAGAAGGGGTTGTGGGACTGAGGAAAAGCTACTATGGCTACACCTTC. This encodes CASSQEGVVGLRKSYYGYTF.

This chain connects TRBV5-1 to TRBJ1-1; D remains ambiguous. CDR3 length: 14 amino acids. Germline V gene lookup returns CDR1 SGHRS and CDR2 YFSETQ. With 3 bases removed from V and 4 bases from J, the gap between germline ends came to 13 bases. For the CDR3, the DNA is TGCGCCAGCAGCTACACCGGGTCTTTCACTGAAGCTTTCTTT. Translating it yields CASSYTGSFTEAFF.

The V call is TRBV19, the J call TRBJ2-2, with 11 bases lining up with TRBD2. The V segment lost 3 bases and the J segment 6 bases; nucleotides outside the gene matches: 6. The CDR3 runs 16 residues. Germline V gives CDR1 LNHDA, CDR2 SQIVND (reference sequence). CDR3 region: CASSMSSGGYAGELFF. CDR3 nucleotides: TGTGCCAGTAGTATGTCTAGCGGGGGGTACGCCGGGGAGCTGTTTTTT.

Only one count was recorded for this clone. Within the sample, other DNA sequences also encode this same CDR3. The V and J genes are TRBV9 and TRBJ1-4; 8 nucleotides agree with TRBD1. The J segment lost 4 bases and the V segment lost 2 bases, leaving 1 base of the junction unmatched. This CDR3 region has 14 residues. Germline CDR1 and CDR2: SGDLS and YYNGEE. The CDR3 sequence: CASSVGQDNEKLFF. In nucleotides, the CDR3 is TGTGCCAGCAGCGTGGGACAGGATAATGAAAAACTGTTTTTT.